This T cell receptor (beta chain) was retrieved from a study of OX40 agonist ivuxolimab in advanced cancers. In the study overall: Participants, roughly 81% male, averaged approximately 60 years of age, ranging from roughly 20 to 79. Earlier anti-PD-1, anti-PD-L1 or anti-CTLA-4 therapy was permitted; roughly 42% had received some.

Sequencing was performed with immunoSEQ multiplex PCR; in TCRdb, only in-frame clones are kept and a portion is missing. The sample records more than 75,000 clones, 84% being singletons. CDR1 and CDR2 (germline): LNHNV, YYDKDF (reference sequence). The CDR3 is made up of 14 amino acids. V dropped 4 bases and J dropped 11 bases, with 20 bases sitting between them. The origin of this receptor is an adult with an advanced solid tumor such as melanoma, head and neck, liver or kidney cancer. The material was CD4+ or CD8+ T cells sorted from blood, obtained in a trial of the OX40 agonist ivuxolimab. This chain connects TRBV15 to TRBJ1-1; D perhaps matches TRBD1 (5 bases). The CDR3, as DNA: TGTGCCACCAGCACCCAGGGTCACATCCTTGGGGCTTTCTTT. Protein sequence: CATSTQGHILGAFF.